This entry concerns a single T cell receptor beta chain. Trimming removed 10 bases at V and 0 bases at J, with 10 bases between. The CDR3 totals 14 residues. The germline CDR1 and CDR2 sequences are ENHRY and SYGVKD. TCRdb's table, derived via immunoSEQ multiplex PCR, lists solely in-frame clones and lacks some. Found here are hundreds of thousands of clones, 82% of them singletons; the top ten hold over 10%. This sample is part of a study of blood T cell repertoires in COVID-19. Study details: PBMCs, B-cell-depleted T cells, or T cells were the source of the cDNA or gDNA that made up the material.

The sequencing input was peripheral blood. The V gene is TRBV10-3, the J gene TRBJ2-6, with unresolved D. The clonotype was recovered from a woman in her sixties or seventies with active or convalescent COVID-19. CDR3 nucleotide sequence: TGTGCCACCTCCGACATCTCTGGGGCCAACGTCCTGACTTTC. Translation: CATSDISGANVLTF.